Each of the 25 T cell receptor beta chains below was sequenced from the same sample in a study of shared clonotypes between healthy human individuals. Produced via immunoSEQ multiplex PCR; TCRdb's table is partial and in-frame only. The sample yields 2 million to 2.5 million clones, roughly 92% seen once. Sequenced material: naive CD4+ T cells from PBMCs. Subset indicated: CD45RA+ positively selected. These receptors were obtained from a young man in good health. Some clones in this sample may be carry-over from other donors' samples.

The CDR3 DNA reads as TGTGCCAGCAGCATGACAGGGGCCCAAGAGACCCAGTACTTC. Translation gives CASSMTGAQETQYF. The chain employs TRBV11-1 and TRBJ2-5; 8 bases match TRBD1. The trim removed 5 bases at V and 1 base at J, leaving 3 bases unmatched. The CDR3 is made up of 14 amino acids. CDR1 and CDR2 from the germline V gene are SGHAT and FQDESV (reference sequence).

The J gene is TRBJ1-3, the V gene TRBV5-1; D is undetermined. V lost 4 bases, J lost 0 bases, and 8 bases lay in between. This CDR3 comprises 14 residues. Germline CDR1 reads SGHRS; CDR2 reads YFSETQ. The CDR3 sequence is CASSPVPSGNTIYF. As DNA, the CDR3 is TGCGCCAGCAGCCCGGTCCCCTCTGGAAACACCATATATTTT.

About this clone itself: Within the sample, other DNA sequences also encode this same CDR3. The gene calls are TRBV10-3 and TRBJ2-1; D not resolved. V lost 6 bases to trimming and J lost 0 bases, with 9 bases between them. The germline gives CDR1 ENHRY, CDR2 SYGVKD. The CDR3 loop spans 14 amino acids. The CDR3 sequence: CAIRDRDSYNEQFF. CDR3 bases: TGTGCCATCAGGGACCGCGACTCCTACAATGAGCAGTTCTTC.

The chain uses TRBV11-2 and TRBJ2-4; weak D call: TRBD2 (5 bases). V lost 5 bases, J lost 11 bases, and 16 bases lay in between. Per germline, CDR1 SGHAT and CDR2 FQNNGV. This CDR3 is 13 amino acids long. CDR3 bases: TGTGCCAGCAGCCCACTAGGGTGGAGGTTTCAGTACTTC. Translating it yields CASSPLGWRFQYF.

The V and J genes are TRBV9 and TRBJ1-1; 11 bases map to TRBD1. The CDR3 runs to 16 residues. CDR1 is SGDLS, CDR2 YYNGEE, per germline. The V and J ends lost 0 bases and 4 bases, in that order; junction bases with no gene match: 5. DNA of the CDR3: TGTGCCAGCAGCGTAGGAGGGACAGGGGGTTTCACTGAAGCTTTCTTT. Amino acids: CASSVGGTGGFTEAFF. Based on the CDR3 plus reference TRBV9 and TRBJ1-1, the full variable domain is DSGVTQTPKHLITATGQRVTLRCSPRSGDLSVYWYQQSLDQGLQFLIQYYNGEERAKGNILERFSAQQFPDLHSELNLSSLELGDSALYFCASSVGGTGGFTEAFFGQGTRLTVV.

The chain is built from TRBV7-2 and TRBJ2-5; either TRBD1 or TRBD2 may supply D (6 bases each). The CDR3 contains 15 residues. CDR1 and CDR2 from the germline V gene are SGHTA and FQGNSA. V lost 3 bases to trimming and J lost 2 bases, with 13 bases between them. The CDR3 nucleotides read TGTGCCAGCAGCTTGGCCTTAGGGGGGCAAGAGACCCAGTACTTC. Translation: CASSLALGGQETQYF.

This sequence joins TRBV7-2 and TRBJ2-1; D tentatively reads TRBD1 or TRBD2 (5 bases each). Germline V gives CDR1 SGHTA, CDR2 FQGNSA. CDR3 length: 13 residues. The germline V and J ends were trimmed by 5 bases and 7 bases, with 12 bases remaining between them. The CDR3 nucleotides are TGTGCCAGCAGCCACGATTGGGGGAATGAGCAGTTCTTC. Translating it yields CASSHDWGNEQFF. The full variable domain, completed using reference TRBV7-2 and TRBJ2-1, is GAGVSQSPSNKVTEKGKDVELRCDPISGHTALYWYRQSLGQGLEFLIYFQGNSAPDKSGLPSDRFSAERTGGSVSTLTIQRTQQEDSAVYLCASSHDWGNEQFFGPGTRLTVL.

The chain is built from TRBV28 and TRBJ1-1, with a weak D call TRBD1 (5 bases). Germline CDR1 reads MDHEN; CDR2 reads SYDVKM. V was shortened by 4 bases and J by 10 bases, with 13 bases between the two germline ends. The CDR3 is 12 amino acids. CDR3 amino acids: CASSSTELRAFF. CDR3 nucleotide sequence: TGTGCCAGCAGTTCGACAGAACTTCGAGCTTTCTTT.

The chain employs TRBV7-2 and TRBJ2-6, with D hard to call. CDR1 and CDR2 (germline): SGHTA, FQGNSA. Trimming removed 5 bases at V and 0 bases at J, with 11 bases between. The CDR3 is 16 amino acids. This CDR3 is CASSRLYVSGANVLTF. The CDR3 coding sequence is TGTGCCAGCAGCCGCCTCTATGTCTCTGGGGCCAACGTCCTGACTTTC.

This CDR3 is CARSSGWDENNEQFF. CDR3 DNA sequence: TGTGCCCGGTCTTCCGGCTGGGATGAAAACAATGAGCAGTTCTTC. V is TRBV30 and J is TRBJ2-1, with unresolved D. The germline V gene has CDR1 GTSNPN and CDR2 SVGIG (reference sequence). V was cut by 8 bases and J by 5 bases, with 22 bases left in between. CDR3 length equals 15 residues.

V is TRBV10-1 and J is TRBJ2-3, with TRBD2 matching 7 bases. Germline CDR1 is WNHNN and CDR2 is SYGVQD (reference sequence). The CDR3 loop spans 15 amino acids. Unmatched junction bases numbered 6, after V lost 4 bases and J lost 2 bases. In nucleotides, the CDR3 is TGCGCCAGCAGTGCTTGGGCGGGAGTCACAGATACGCAGTATTTT. It is translated as CASSAWAGVTDTQYF.

This chain links TRBV6-6 with TRBJ1-1; 7 bases are a match to TRBD1. The CDR3 has 15 amino acids. Trimming took 3 bases from V and 1 from J; bases not matched to a gene: 5. The V gene's germline CDR1 is MNHNY and CDR2 SVGAGI (reference sequence). The CDR3 nucleotides read TGTGCCAGCAGTTATAACAACAGGGGGAACACTGAAGCTTTCTTT. This sequence encodes CASSYNNRGNTEAFF.

V is TRBV9 and J is TRBJ2-1; 9 positions match TRBD2. The CDR3 consists of 14 residues. The V gene's germline CDR1 is SGDLS and CDR2 YYNGEE. Trimming at V came to 7 bases and at J to 3 bases, leaving 5 bases not matched to a gene. CDR3 loop: CASAAGGIYNEQFF. The CDR3 region has the DNA TGTGCCAGCGCGGCGGGAGGGATCTACAATGAGCAGTTCTTC.

V gene TRBV5-1 combines with J gene TRBJ2-2; 9 nucleotides agree with TRBD1. Germline CDR1 reads SGHRS; CDR2 reads YFSETQ. V was clipped by 0 bases and J by 3 bases; unmatched bases: 3. The CDR3 runs to 16 residues. CDR3 in DNA: TGCGCCAGCAGCTTGGTTGACAGGGGGTACACCGGGGAGCTGTTTTTT. It codes for CASSLVDRGYTGELFF.

The chain has TRBV11-2 and TRBJ2-5; D gene ambiguous. The CDR3 contains 15 residues. Germline-derived CDR1 and CDR2 are SGHAT and FQNNGV. V was clipped by 1 base and J by 1 base, with 10 bases between them. The CDR3 nucleotides read TGTGCCAGCAGCTTAGCCCTCGCAGGCCAAGAGACCCAGTACTTC. Translated, it gives CASSLALAGQETQYF.

The rearrangement uses TRBV30 and TRBJ1-1; no clear D gene. The germline V and J ends were trimmed by 3 bases and 0 bases, with 17 bases remaining between them. CDR1 is GTSNPN, CDR2 SVGIG, per germline (reference sequence). The CDR3 is 16 amino acids. The CDR3 loop reads CAWRRGIRPLNTEAFF. CDR3 bases: TGTGCCTGGAGAAGAGGGATTAGGCCGCTGAACACTGAAGCTTTCTTT.

The rearrangement uses TRBV7-6 and TRBJ2-3, with TRBD2 matching 9 bases. This CDR3 is 16 amino acids long. V was clipped by 3 bases and J by 6 bases; unmatched bases: 10. CDR1 is SGHVS, CDR2 FNYEAQ, per germline. The CDR3: CASSLTSGKGEDTQYF. The CDR3 nucleotides read TGTGCCAGCAGCTTGACTAGCGGTAAAGGGGAGGATACGCAGTATTTT.

This chain joins TRBV18 and TRBJ2-2, with TRBD2 identical over 9 bases. The trim removed 3 bases at V and 2 bases at J, leaving 7 bases unmatched. This CDR3 comprises 17 residues. From germline, CDR1 is KGHSH and CDR2 LQKENI. CDR3 sequence: CASSPLPSGDNTGELFF. The CDR3 nucleotides read TGTGCCAGCTCACCCCTCCCTAGCGGGGATAACACCGGGGAGCTGTTTTTT.

The chain employs TRBV6-5 and TRBJ2-1; D perhaps matches TRBD1 (6 bases). The CDR3 loop spans 15 amino acids. Trimming left V 6 bases short and J 2 bases short, with 14 bases between. Germline V gene data show CDR1 as MNHEY and CDR2 as SVGAGI. CDR3 sequence (DNA): TGTGCCAGCAGGGGGGCGGCGGGCCCCTACAATGAGCAGTTCTTC. Translating it yields CASRGAAGPYNEQFF.

The V call is TRBV5-5, the J call TRBJ2-7; D gene unclear. V gave up 4 bases and J gave up 5 bases, with 16 bases separating them. CDR1 SGHKS and CDR2 YYEKEE come from the germline V gene (reference sequence). The CDR3 runs 14 residues. The CDR3 is CASSHPRVSNEQYF. The DNA for the CDR3 is TGTGCCAGCAGCCACCCCCGGGTGAGTAACGAGCAGTACTTC.

The chain is built from TRBV18 and TRBJ1-5; D uncertain. CDR1 KGHSH and CDR2 LQKENI come from the germline V gene. Trimming took off 4 bases at V and 1 base at J, with 8 bases between the two ends. This CDR3 has 14 amino acids. CDR3 coding DNA: TGTGCCAGCTCACGGAGTGGGAGCAATCAGCCCCAGCATTTT. Protein product: CASSRSGSNQPQHF. Full variable domain (missing parts from reference TRBV18 and TRBJ1-5): NAGVMQNPRHLVRRRGQEARLRCSPMKGHSHVYWYRQLPEEGLKFMVYLQKENIIDESGMPKERFSAEFPKEGPSILRIQQVVRGDSAAYFCASSRSGSNQPQHFGDGTRLSIL.

The CDR3 region has the DNA TGTGCCAGCAGCTTAGTTCGGACAAGTGAGACCCAGTACTTC. It is translated as CASSLVRTSETQYF. The chain combines TRBV7-2 with TRBJ2-5, with D possibly TRBD1 on 5 matching bases. CDR3 size: 14 residues. Germline lookup yields CDR1 SGHTA and CDR2 FQGNSA. V was cut by 1 base and J by 5 bases, with 11 bases left in between.

This chain connects TRBV28 to TRBJ1-2; D is unclear. CDR1 is MDHEN and CDR2 is SYDVKM in the germline V gene. V gave up 3 bases and J gave up 1 base, with 15 bases separating them. This CDR3 has 16 residues. CDR3 residues: CASSFLSERVNYGYTF. CDR3 bases: TGTGCCAGCAGTTTTCTCTCTGAACGGGTTAACTATGGCTACACCTTC.

The chain carries TRBV2 and TRBJ1-5; D possibly corresponds to TRBD1 (6 bases). This CDR3 has 14 amino acids. Trimming left V 3 bases short and J 6 bases short, with 12 bases between. Germline lookup yields CDR1 SNHLY and CDR2 FYNNEI. The CDR3 reads CASSETGSTQPQHF. CDR3 nucleotide sequence: TGTGCCAGCAGTGAGACAGGTAGTACTCAGCCCCAGCATTTT.

The rearrangement joins TRBV18 to TRBJ2-1; D gene unclear. The CDR3 length is 15 residues. V lost 5 bases and J lost 3, with 14 bases in between. Per the germline V gene, CDR1 is KGHSH and CDR2 is LQKENI. The CDR3 reads CASSGARAHYNEQFF. CDR3 DNA: TGTGCCAGCTCAGGAGCCCGGGCCCACTACAATGAGCAGTTCTTC.